The 9 T cell receptor beta chains below were found in one sample sequenced in a study of T-cell reconstitution after alpha-beta-depleted transplantation in children. Preparing the TCRbeta library involved the use of unique molecular identifiers. TCRdb redid the calling of the PCR reads with MiXCR, one entry per CDR3 protein. The sample lists around 240,000 distinct CDR3 sequences; around 7.8% were seen once. This material consisted of PBMCs, mostly from graft donor cells, taken 180 days after TCRalphabeta/CD19-depleted stem cell transplant. The source of these receptors is a male patient between 5 and 17 years old who had a stem cell transplant for acute lymphoblastic leukemia, so the T cells may come from the graft donor.

This clonotype showed up many times. This chain joins TRBV2 and TRBJ1-3; D is unresolved. V lost 3 bases and J 4 bases, leaving 16 bases between the germline ends. CDR3 length: 16 amino acids. Looked up from germline, CDR1 is SNHLY and CDR2 is FYNNEI. CDR3 sequence reads: CASSEGRGSPGNTIYF. The CDR3 coding sequence is TGTGCCAGCAGTGAGGGCAGAGGGTCGCCCGGAAACACCATATATTTT.

This clonotype was seen at least ten times. The genes are TRBV7-2 and TRBJ2-5, with 7 positions matching TRBD1. This CDR3 comprises 17 residues. Germline CDR1 SGHTA, CDR2 FQGNSA. The V gene end was trimmed by 5 bases and the J gene end by 0 bases; junction bases not matched to a gene: 12. The CDR3 nucleotides read TGTGCCAGCAGCCCCCCGGGGACAGTTTGGTACCAAGAGACCCAGTACTTC. Protein: CASSPPGTVWYQETQYF.

This clonotype was detected ten times or more. The chain employs TRBV20-1 and TRBJ2-1, with D perhaps matching TRBD2 (6 bases). V was clipped by 1 base and J by 0 bases, with 7 bases between them. The CDR3 extends over 14 amino acids. Germline V gene data show CDR1 as DFQATT and CDR2 as SNEGSKA (reference sequence). Here the CDR3 DNA reads TGCAGTGCTAGAGTACTAGCCTCCTACAATGAGCAGTTCTTC. Amino acids: CSARVLASYNEQFF.

This clonotype showed up just a few times. This chain uses TRBV6-1 with TRBJ2-3, with D perhaps being TRBD1 or TRBD2 (5 bases each). Germline V lookup: CDR1 MNHNS, CDR2 SASEGT. The V and J ends lost 7 bases and 3 bases respectively, with 14 bases between them. The CDR3 spans 14 residues. In DNA form, the CDR3 reads TGTGCCAGCACCCGGGACCGATGGACAGATACGCAGTATTTT. The encoded protein is CASTRDRWTDTQYF.

Ten or more counts support this clonotype. The chain employs TRBV5-1 and TRBJ1-1; the match to TRBD1 covers 11 bases. CDR1 and CDR2 (germline): SGHRS, YFSETQ. The junction had 10 bases not matched to a gene; V was cut back by 3 bases and J by 6 bases. The CDR3 length is 16 residues. The DNA of the CDR3 is TGCGCCAGCAGCTCGGGACAGGGGGAGATACAGCCTGAAGCTTTCTTT. It is translated as CASSSGQGEIQPEAFF.

This clonotype occurred many times. The chain recombines TRBV20-1 with TRBJ1-2; a possible D gene is TRBD1 (5 bases). Per germline, CDR1 DFQATT and CDR2 SNEGSKA (reference sequence). The CDR3 covers 13 residues. V dropped 2 bases and J dropped 5 bases, with 12 bases sitting between them. The CDR3: CSARQGTDYGYTF. The CDR3, as DNA: TGCAGTGCTAGACAGGGAACAGATTATGGCTACACCTTC.

The table lists this clonotype with many counts. The V call is TRBV5-1, the J call TRBJ1-2, with D hard to call. Looked up from germline, CDR1 is SGHRS and CDR2 is YFSETQ. The CDR3 sequence is 17 residues long. With 0 bases removed from V and 6 bases from J, the gap between germline ends came to 21 bases. CDR3 loop: CASSLAGRYEGWNGYTF. CDR3 bases: TGCGCCAGCAGCTTGGCCGGACGATACGAAGGGTGGAATGGCTACACCTTC.

The chain carries TRBV6-6 and TRBJ2-1, with D tentatively TRBD1 (5 bases). The CDR3 loop spans 13 amino acids. Germline values: CDR1 MNHNY, CDR2 SVGAGI (reference sequence). V was pared by 7 bases and J by 2 bases, with 9 bases between. CDR3 loop: CASTLGAYNEQFF. CDR3 nucleotides: TGTGCCAGCACCTTAGGGGCCTACAATGAGCAGTTCTTC.

J is TRBJ2-3 and V is TRBV19, with 10 bases identical to TRBD2. V trimming: 5 bases; J trimming: 8 bases; junction bases outside the gene matches: 7. Germline-derived CDR1 and CDR2 are LNHDA and SQIVND (reference sequence). CDR3 length: 14 residues. CDR3 DNA: TGTGCCAGTAGTTCCAGCGGGGGGGCTGGTACGCAGTATTTT. Residues: CASSSSGGAGTQYF.